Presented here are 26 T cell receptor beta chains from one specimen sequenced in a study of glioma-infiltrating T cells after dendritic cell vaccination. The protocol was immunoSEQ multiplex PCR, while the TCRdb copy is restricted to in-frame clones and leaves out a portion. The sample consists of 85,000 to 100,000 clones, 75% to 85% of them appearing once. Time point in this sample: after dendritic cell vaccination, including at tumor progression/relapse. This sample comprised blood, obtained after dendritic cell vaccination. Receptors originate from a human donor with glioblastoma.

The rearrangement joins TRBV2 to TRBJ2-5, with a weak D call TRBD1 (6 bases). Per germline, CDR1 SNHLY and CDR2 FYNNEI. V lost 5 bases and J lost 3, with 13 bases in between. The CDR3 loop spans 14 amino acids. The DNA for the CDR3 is TGTGCCAGCAGTAGCCGGGACACAAAAGAGACCCAGTACTTC. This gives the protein CASSSRDTKETQYF. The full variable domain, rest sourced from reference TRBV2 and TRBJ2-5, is EPEVTQTPSHQVTQMGQEVILRCVPISNHLYFYWYRQILGQKVEFLVSFYNNEISEKSEIFDDQFSVERPDGSNFTLKIRSTKLEDSAMYFCASSSRDTKETQYFGPGTRLLVL.

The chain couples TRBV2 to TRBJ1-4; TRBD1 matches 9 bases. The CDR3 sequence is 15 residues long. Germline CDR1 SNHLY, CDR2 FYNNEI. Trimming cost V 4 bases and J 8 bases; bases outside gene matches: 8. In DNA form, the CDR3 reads TGTGCCAGCAGTGTGAGTGGACAGGGGAACGAAAAACTGTTTTTT. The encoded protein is CASSVSGQGNEKLFF. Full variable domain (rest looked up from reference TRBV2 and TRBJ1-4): EPEVTQTPSHQVTQMGQEVILRCVPISNHLYFYWYRQILGQKVEFLVSFYNNEISEKSEIFDDQFSVERPDGSNFTLKIRSTKLEDSAMYFCASSVSGQGNEKLFFGSGTQLSVL.

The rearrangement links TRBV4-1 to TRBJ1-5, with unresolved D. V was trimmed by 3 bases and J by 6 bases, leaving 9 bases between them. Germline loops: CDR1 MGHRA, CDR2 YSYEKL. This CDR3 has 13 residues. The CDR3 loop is CASSHTGSQPQHF. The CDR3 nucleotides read TGCGCCAGCAGCCACACGGGAAGTCAGCCCCAGCATTTT.

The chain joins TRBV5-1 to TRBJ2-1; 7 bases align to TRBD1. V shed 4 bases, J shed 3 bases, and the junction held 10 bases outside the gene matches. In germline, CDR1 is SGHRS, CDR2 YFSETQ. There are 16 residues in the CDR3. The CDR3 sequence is CASSPESGQNYNEQFF. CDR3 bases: TGCGCCAGCAGCCCGGAATCGGGACAGAACTACAATGAGCAGTTCTTC.

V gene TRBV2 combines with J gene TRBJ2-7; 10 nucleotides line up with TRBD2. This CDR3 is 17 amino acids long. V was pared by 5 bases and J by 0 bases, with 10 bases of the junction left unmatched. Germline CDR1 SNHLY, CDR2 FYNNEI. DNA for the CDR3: TGTGCCAGCAGTTTTACTACTAGCGGGATTACCTCCTACGAGCAGTACGTC. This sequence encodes CASSFTTSGITSYEQYV.

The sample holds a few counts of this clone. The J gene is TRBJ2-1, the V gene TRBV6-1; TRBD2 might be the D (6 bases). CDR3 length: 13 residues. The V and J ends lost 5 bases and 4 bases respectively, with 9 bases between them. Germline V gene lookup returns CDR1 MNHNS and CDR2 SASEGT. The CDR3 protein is CASSWGLYNEQFF. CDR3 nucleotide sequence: TGTGCCAGCAGTTGGGGACTTTACAATGAGCAGTTCTTC.

CDR3 sequence (DNA): TGTGCCAGTAGATCCCACGGACAGGGACTGAACACTGAAGCTTTCTTT. Amino acids: CASRSHGQGLNTEAFF. V usage is TRBV19 and J usage is TRBJ1-1, with 8 nucleotides matching TRBD1. CDR1 and CDR2 (germline): LNHDA, SQIVND (reference sequence). This CDR3 region has 16 residues. Trimming cost V 6 bases and J 0 bases; bases outside gene matches: 9.

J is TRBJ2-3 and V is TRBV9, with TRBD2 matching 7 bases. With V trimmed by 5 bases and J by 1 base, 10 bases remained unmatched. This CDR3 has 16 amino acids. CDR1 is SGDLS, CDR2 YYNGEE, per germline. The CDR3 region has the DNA TGTGCCAGCAGTGGGGGGTCTAGCGGTCGCACAGATACGCAGTATTTT. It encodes CASSGGSSGRTDTQYF.

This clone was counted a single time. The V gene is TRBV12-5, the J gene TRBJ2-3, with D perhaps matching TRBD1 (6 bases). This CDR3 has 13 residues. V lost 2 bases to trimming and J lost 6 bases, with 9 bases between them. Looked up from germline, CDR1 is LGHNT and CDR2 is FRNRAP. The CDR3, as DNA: TGTGCTAGTGGTTTGACAGGGTCCGATACGCAGTATTTT. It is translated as CASGLTGSDTQYF.

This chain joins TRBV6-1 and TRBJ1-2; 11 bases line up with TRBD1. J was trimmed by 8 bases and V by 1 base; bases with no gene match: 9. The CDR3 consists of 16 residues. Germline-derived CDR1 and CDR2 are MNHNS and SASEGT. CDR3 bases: TGTGCCAGCAGTGAAGGTTGGACAGGGGGCGCGTTCGGCTACACCTTC. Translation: CASSEGWTGGAFGYTF.

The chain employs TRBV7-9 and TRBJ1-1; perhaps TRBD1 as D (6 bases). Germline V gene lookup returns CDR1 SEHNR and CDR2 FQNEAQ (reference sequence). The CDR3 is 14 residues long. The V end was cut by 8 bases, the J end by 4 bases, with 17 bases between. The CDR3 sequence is CASWVGGLGTEAFF. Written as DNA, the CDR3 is TGTGCCAGCTGGGTGGGGGGGCTGGGCACTGAAGCTTTCTTT.

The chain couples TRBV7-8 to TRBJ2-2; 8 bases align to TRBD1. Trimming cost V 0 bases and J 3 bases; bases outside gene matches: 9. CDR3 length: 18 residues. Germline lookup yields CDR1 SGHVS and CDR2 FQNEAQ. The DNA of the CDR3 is TGTGCCAGCAGCTTAGCCGGGACAGGCAAAGGGTACACCGGGGAGCTGTTTTTT. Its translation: CASSLAGTGKGYTGELFF.

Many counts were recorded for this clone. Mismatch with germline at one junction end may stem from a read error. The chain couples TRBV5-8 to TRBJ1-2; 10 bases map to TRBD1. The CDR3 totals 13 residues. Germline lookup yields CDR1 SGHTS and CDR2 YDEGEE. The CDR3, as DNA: TGTGCCAGCAGCAGGGTGGGACAGGGGCAGCCGAACTTC. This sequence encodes CASSRVGQGQPNF. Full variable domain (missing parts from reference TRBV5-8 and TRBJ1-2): EAGVTQSPTHLIKTRGQQATLRCSPISGHTSVYWYQQALGLGLQFLLWYDEGEERNRGNFPPRFSGRQFPNYSSELNVNALELEDSALYLCASSRVGQGQPNFGSGTRLTVV.

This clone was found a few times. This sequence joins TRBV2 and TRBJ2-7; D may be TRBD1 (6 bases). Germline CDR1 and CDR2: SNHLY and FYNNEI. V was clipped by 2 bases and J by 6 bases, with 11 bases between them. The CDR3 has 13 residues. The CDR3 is CASSELTGGEQYF. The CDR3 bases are TGTGCCAGCAGTGAATTGACAGGAGGCGAGCAGTACTTC.

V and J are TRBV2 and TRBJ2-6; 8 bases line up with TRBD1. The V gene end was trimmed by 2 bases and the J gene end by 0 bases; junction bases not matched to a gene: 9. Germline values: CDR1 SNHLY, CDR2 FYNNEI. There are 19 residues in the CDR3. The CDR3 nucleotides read TGTGCCAGCAGTGAAACTGGACAGGGAACCCTCTCTGGGGCCAACGTCCTGACTTTC. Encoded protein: CASSETGQGTLSGANVLTF.

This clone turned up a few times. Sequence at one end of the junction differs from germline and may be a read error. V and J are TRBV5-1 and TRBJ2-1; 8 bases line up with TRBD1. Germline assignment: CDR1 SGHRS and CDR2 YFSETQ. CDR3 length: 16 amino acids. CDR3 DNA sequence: TGCGCCAGCAGTTTGGACAGGGTGAGCTCCTACAATGAGCAGTTCTTC. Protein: CASSLDRVSSYNEQFF.

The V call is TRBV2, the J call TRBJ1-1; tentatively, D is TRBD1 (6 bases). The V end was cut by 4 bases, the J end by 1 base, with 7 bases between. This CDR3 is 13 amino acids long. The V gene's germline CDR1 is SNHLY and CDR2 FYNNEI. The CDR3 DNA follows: TGTGCCAGCAGTGGACAGGCGAACACTGAAGCTTTCTTT. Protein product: CASSGQANTEAFF.

CDR3 sequence (DNA): TGTGCCAGCAGCTTAGACCCGACAGGGGGTAGAGTGGGAAACACCATATATTTT. Residues: CASSLDPTGGRVGNTIYF. The chain links TRBV11-2 to TRBJ1-3; 9 bases map to TRBD1. After removal of 0 bases from V and 4 bases from J, the junction contained 10 bases not matched to a gene. Germline values: CDR1 SGHAT, CDR2 FQNNGV. The CDR3 totals 18 residues.

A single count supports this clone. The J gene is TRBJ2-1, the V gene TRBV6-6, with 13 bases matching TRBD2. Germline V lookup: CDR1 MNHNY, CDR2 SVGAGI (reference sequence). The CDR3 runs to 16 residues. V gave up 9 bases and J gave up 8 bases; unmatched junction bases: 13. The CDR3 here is CASESPGLAGSHEQFF. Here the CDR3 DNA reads TGTGCCAGTGAAAGCCCGGGACTAGCGGGATCTCATGAGCAGTTCTTC.

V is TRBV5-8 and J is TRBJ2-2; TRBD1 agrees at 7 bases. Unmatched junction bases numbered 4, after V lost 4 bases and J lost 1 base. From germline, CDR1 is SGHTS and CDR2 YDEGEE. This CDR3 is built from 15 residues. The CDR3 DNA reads TGTGCCAGCAGCAGGGGACAGAAGAACACCGGGGAGCTGTTTTTT. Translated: CASSRGQKNTGELFF.

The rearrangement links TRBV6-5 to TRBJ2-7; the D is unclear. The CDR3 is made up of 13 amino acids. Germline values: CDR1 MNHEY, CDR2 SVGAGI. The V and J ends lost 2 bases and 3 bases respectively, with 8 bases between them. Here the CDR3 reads CASSYGPDYEQYV. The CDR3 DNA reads TGTGCCAGCAGTTACGGGCCCGACTACGAGCAGTACGTC.

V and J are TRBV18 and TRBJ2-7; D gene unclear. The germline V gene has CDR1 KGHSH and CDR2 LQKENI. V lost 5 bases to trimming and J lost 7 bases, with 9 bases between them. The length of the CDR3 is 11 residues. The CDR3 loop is CASSGEVEQYF. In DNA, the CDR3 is TGTGCCAGCTCAGGCGAGGTGGAGCAGTACTTC.

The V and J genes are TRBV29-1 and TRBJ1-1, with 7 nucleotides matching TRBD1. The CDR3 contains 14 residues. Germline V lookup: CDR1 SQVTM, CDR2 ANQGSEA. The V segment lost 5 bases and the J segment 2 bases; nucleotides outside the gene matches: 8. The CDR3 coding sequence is TGCAGCGTTTCAAAGGGGGCACTTAACACTGAAGCTTTCTTT. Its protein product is CSVSKGALNTEAFF. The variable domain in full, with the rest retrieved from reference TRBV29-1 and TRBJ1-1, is SAVISQKPSRDICQRGTSLTIQCQVDSQVTMMFWYRQQPGQSLTLIATANQGSEATYESGFVIDKFPISRPNLTFSTLTVSNMSPEDSSIYLCSVSKGALNTEAFFGQGTRLTVV.

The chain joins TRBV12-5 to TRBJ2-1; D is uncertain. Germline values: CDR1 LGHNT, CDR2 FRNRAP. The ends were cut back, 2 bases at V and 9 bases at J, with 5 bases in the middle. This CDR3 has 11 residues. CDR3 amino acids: CASGLFSEQFF. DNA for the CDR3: TGTGCTAGTGGTTTGTTCAGTGAGCAGTTCTTC.

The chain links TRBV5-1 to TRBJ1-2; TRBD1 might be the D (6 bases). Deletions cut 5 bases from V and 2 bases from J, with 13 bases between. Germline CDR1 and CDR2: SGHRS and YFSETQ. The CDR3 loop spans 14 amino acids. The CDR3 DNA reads TGCGCCAGCAGAGGGGGAGTTGGAAACTATGGCTACACCTTC. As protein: CASRGGVGNYGYTF.

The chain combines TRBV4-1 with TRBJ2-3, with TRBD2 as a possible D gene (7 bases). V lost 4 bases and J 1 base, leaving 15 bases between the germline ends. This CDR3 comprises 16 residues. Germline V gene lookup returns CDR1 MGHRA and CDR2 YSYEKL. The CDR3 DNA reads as TGCGCCAGCAGCCCTCCGGGGGGCGGGGGCACAGATACGCAGTATTTT. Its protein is CASSPPGGGGTDTQYF.